A single sample is the source of the 12 T cell receptor beta chains below, sequenced in a study of blood T cell repertoires in COVID-19. Generated by immunoSEQ multiplex PCR, the TCRdb table keeps only in-frame clones and is missing some. Here the sample spans about 59,000 clones, approximately 82% being singletons. Sequences were obtained from peripheral blood. The receptors were gathered from a man at least 80 years old with acute or convalescent COVID-19.

The sample holds one count of this clone. CDR3 bases: TGTGCCAGCAGCCCCACCCAGGGGCCCACTGAAGCTTTCTTT. This sequence encodes CASSPTQGPTEAFF. The rearrangement uses TRBV7-2 and TRBJ1-1; the D gene is possibly TRBD1 (6 bases). Germline V CDR1 and CDR2: SGHTA, FQGNSA. The germline V and J ends were trimmed by 5 bases and 4 bases, with 14 bases remaining between them. The CDR3 has 14 amino acids.

This clone was seen once. This sequence joins TRBV24-1 and TRBJ2-2; D gene ambiguous. CDR1 and CDR2 from the germline V gene are KGHDR and SFDVKD. The CDR3 consists of 14 residues. V lost 6 bases and J 0 bases, leaving 7 bases between the germline ends. For the CDR3, the DNA is TGTGCCACCAGTCCCTCCTCGAACACCGGGGAGCTGTTTTTT. Translating gives CATSPSSNTGELFF.

The chain combines TRBV5-1 with TRBJ2-1; 9 positions agree with TRBD2. Germline CDR1 SGHRS, CDR2 YFSETQ. J lost 9 bases, V lost 0 bases, and 10 bases had no gene match. The CDR3 spans 16 residues. As DNA, the CDR3 is TGCGCCAGCAGCTTGGATGGGGCTAGCGGGGCGACTGAGCAGTTCTTC. It codes for CASSLDGASGATEQFF.

The rearrangement links TRBV6-6 to TRBJ1-5; 9 nucleotides match TRBD1. After removal of 5 bases from V and 4 bases from J, the junction contained 12 bases not matched to a gene. Germline CDR1 reads MNHNY; CDR2 reads SVGAGI (reference sequence). CDR3 length equals 17 residues. The CDR3 DNA reads as TGTGCCAGCAGTCCCGGGACAGGGAATCGGCGAAATCAGCCCCAGCATTTT. Its protein is CASSPGTGNRRNQPQHF.

This clone is a singleton in its sample. This rearrangement joins TRBV2 to TRBJ2-7, with D perhaps TRBD2 (5 bases). Looked up from germline, CDR1 is SNHLY and CDR2 is FYNNEI. The CDR3 is made up of 10 amino acids. In nucleotides, the CDR3 is TGTGCCAGCAGTGAAGCTCAAACGGGGGTC. It encodes CASSEAQTGV.

The chain has TRBV6-5 and TRBJ2-7; TRBD1 matches 7 bases. J gave up 1 base and V 7 bases, and 4 bases lay outside the gene matches. Germline CDR1 and CDR2: MNHEY and SVGAGI. The CDR3 has 13 amino acids. In DNA form, the CDR3 reads TGTGCCAGCACTCGGGGACAGTCCTACGAGCAGTACTTC. Amino acids: CASTRGQSYEQYF.

The J gene is TRBJ2-7, the V gene TRBV11-3; 8 bases agree with TRBD1. The CDR3 sequence is 16 residues long. Germline loops: CDR1 SGHNT, CDR2 YENEEA. V was pared by 1 base and J by 4 bases, with 9 bases of the junction left unmatched. For the CDR3, the DNA is TGTGCCAGCAGCTTAGGGTCCGGACAGGGCTTATACGAGCAGTACTTC. It is translated as CASSLGSGQGLYEQYF.

J is TRBJ2-7 and V is TRBV10-2; TRBD2 aligns across 8 bases. The V gene's germline CDR1 is WSHSY and CDR2 SAAADI. Trimming at V came to 6 bases and at J to 2 bases, leaving 12 bases not matched to a gene. This CDR3 is 16 amino acids long. In DNA, the CDR3 is TGCGCCAGCAGCGACGCTACTAGCGGTACCCCCTACGAGCAGTACTTC. Translated: CASSDATSGTPYEQYF.

The chain is built from TRBV5-1 and TRBJ2-7; D is perhaps TRBD1 (6 bases). V gave up 5 bases and J gave up 3 bases, with 15 bases separating them. This CDR3 has 14 residues. Per germline, CDR1 SGHRS and CDR2 YFSETQ. CDR3 nucleotides: TGCGCCAGCAGGTTAGGGACAACTAACTACGAGCAGTACTTC. It codes for CASRLGTTNYEQYF.

V and J are TRBV6-6 and TRBJ1-5; no clear D. Per the germline V gene, CDR1 is MNHNY and CDR2 is SVGAGI (reference sequence). The CDR3 is made up of 12 amino acids. Deletions cut 2 bases from V and 6 bases from J, with 5 bases between. DNA of the CDR3: TGTGCCAGCAGTTACGGTAGTCAGCCCCAGCATTTT. Protein: CASSYGSQPQHF.

This rearrangement joins TRBV6-5 to TRBJ1-5; TRBD1 matches 8 bases. V gave up 6 bases and J gave up 0 bases; unmatched junction bases: 4. The length of the CDR3 is 15 residues. Germline CDR1 is MNHEY and CDR2 is SVGAGI. For the CDR3, the DNA is TGTGCCAGCAGCAGGGGACAGGATAGCAATCAGCCCCAGCATTTT. It is translated as CASSRGQDSNQPQHF.

This clone showed up just a few times. The genes are TRBV24-1 and TRBJ2-1, with D unclear. Trimming removed 5 bases at V and 2 bases at J, with 12 bases between. Germline V lookup: CDR1 KGHDR, CDR2 SFDVKD. This CDR3 is built from 15 residues. The CDR3 coding sequence is TGTGCCACCAGTGCTGAGAGGTCTACCTACAATGAGCAGTTCTTC. Protein: CATSAERSTYNEQFF.